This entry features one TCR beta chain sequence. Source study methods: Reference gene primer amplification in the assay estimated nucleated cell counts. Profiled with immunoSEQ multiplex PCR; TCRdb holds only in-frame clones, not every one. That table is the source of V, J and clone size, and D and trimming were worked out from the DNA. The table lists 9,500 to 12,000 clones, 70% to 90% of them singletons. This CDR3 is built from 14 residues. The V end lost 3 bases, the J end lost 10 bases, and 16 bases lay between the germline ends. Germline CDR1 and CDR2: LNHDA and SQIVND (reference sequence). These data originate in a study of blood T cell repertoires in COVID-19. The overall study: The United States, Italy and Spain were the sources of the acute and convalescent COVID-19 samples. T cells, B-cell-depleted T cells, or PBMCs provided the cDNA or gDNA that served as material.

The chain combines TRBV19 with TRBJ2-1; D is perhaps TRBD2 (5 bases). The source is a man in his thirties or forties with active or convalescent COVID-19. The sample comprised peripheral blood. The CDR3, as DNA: TGTGCCAGTAGTATCGGAATAGCCGAGGGAGAGCAGTTCTTC. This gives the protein CASSIGIAEGEQFF.